This record covers a single T cell receptor (beta chain). It was genomic DNA that served as the template for profiling TCR beta VDJ and CDR3. From the reads, TCRdb called clonotypes with MiXCR, one entry per CDR3 protein. The sample includes some 70,000 distinct CDR3 sequences, around 50% of them seen just once. The V end was cut by 5 bases, the J end by 1 base, with 11 bases between. The CDR3 covers 14 residues. The V gene's germline CDR1 is SGHVS and CDR2 FQNEAQ. The sample originates from a study of CD8+CD57+ T cells in acquired aplastic anemia. Study as a whole: Where healthy donors were concerned, CD4+ cells averaged about 11 million reads.

V is TRBV7-8 and J is TRBJ1-1, with D perhaps matching TRBD1 (5 bases). This receptor was identified in a human donor in good health, serving as a control. Source material: sorted CD4+, CD8+, or CD8+CD57+ T cells (not recorded which) from PBMCs. The CDR3: CASSVGTANTEAFF. The CDR3 coding sequence is TGTGCCAGCAGCGTCGGGACGGCGAACACTGAAGCTTTCTTT.